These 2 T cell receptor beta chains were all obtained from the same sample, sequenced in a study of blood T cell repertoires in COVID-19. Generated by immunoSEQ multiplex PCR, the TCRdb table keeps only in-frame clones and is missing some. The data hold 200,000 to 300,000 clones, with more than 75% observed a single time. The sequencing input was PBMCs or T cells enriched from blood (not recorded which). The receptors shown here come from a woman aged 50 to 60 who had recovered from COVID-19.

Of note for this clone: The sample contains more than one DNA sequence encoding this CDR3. As DNA, the CDR3 is TGTGCCAGCTCACCAGGGGGGTCCTACAATGAGCAGTTCTTC. The encoded protein is CASSPGGSYNEQFF. The J gene is TRBJ2-1, the V gene TRBV18; a possible D gene is TRBD2 (6 bases). This CDR3 is built from 14 residues. Germline CDR1 KGHSH, CDR2 LQKENI. V lost 2 bases to trimming and J lost 1 base, with 6 bases between them.

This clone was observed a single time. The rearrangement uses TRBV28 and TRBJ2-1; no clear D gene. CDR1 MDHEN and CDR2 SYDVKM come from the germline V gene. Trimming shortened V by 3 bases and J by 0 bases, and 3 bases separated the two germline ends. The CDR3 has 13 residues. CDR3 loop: CASSFSSYNEQFF. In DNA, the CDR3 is TGTGCCAGCAGTTTTAGCTCCTACAATGAGCAGTTCTTC.